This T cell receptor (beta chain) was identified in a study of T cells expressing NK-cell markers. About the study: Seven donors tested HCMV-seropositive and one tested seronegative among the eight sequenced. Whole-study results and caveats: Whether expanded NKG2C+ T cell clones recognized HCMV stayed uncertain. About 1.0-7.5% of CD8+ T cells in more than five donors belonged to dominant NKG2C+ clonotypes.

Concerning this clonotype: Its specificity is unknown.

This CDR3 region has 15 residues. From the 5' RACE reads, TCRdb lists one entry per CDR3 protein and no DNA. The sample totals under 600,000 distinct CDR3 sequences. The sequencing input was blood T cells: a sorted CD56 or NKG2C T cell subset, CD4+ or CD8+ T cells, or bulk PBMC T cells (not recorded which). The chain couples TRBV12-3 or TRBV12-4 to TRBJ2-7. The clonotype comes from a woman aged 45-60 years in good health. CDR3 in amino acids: CASSLAQRGMREQYF.